The rows below give T cell receptor beta chains drawn from one sample of a study of blood T cell repertoires in COVID-19. TCRdb's table, derived via immunoSEQ multiplex PCR, lists solely in-frame clones and lacks some. This sample yields 250,000 or so clones, of which roughly 87% are seen a single time; 4.6% belongs to the top ten. The material sequenced was peripheral blood. These receptors were collected from a woman in her thirties or forties who had recovered from COVID-19. Both conserved end residues are part of each CDR3. A D gene is named only where the DNA matches it firmly. Clone size is given for some rows only: seen once, a few or many times, or a class if the clone is expanded.

few	TRBD1	TRBV19	TRBJ1-1	CASSMSTGGTEAFF	TGTGCCAGTAGTATGTCGACAGGGGGCACTGAAGCTTTCTTT
-	TRBD2	TRBV7-6	TRBJ2-5	CASSTGLAGGGQETQYF	TGTGCCAGCAGCACGGGACTAGCAGGAGGGGGCCAAGAGACCCAGTACTTC
-	TRBD2	TRBV7-9	TRBJ2-1	CASSSLAGAANNEQFF	TGTGCCAGCAGCTCCCTAGCGGGGGCGGCCAACAATGAGCAGTTCTTC
-	-	TRBV18	TRBJ1-1	CASSPGTDEAFF	TGTGCCAGCTCCCCCGGGACTGATGAAGCTTTCTTT
-	-	TRBV27	TRBJ1-4	CASTRMGVGGEKLFF	TGTGCCAGCACCCGAATGGGGGTAGGGGGTGAAAAACTGTTTTTT
-	TRBD2	TRBV18	TRBJ2-7	CASSQAGEHGEQYF	TGTGCCAGCTCACAGGCGGGGGAGCATGGAGAGCAGTACTTC
-	TRBD2	TRBV14	TRBJ2-3	CASSRLAFASTDTQYF	TGTGCCAGCAGCCGACTAGCGTTTGCTAGCACAGATACGCAGTATTTT
-	-	TRBV20-1	TRBJ2-5	CSARGGETQYF	TGCAGTGCTAGGGGGGGAGAGACCCAGTACTTC
-	TRBD1	TRBV2	TRBJ1-5	CASSLTGGHQPQHF	TGTGCCAGCAGTCTAACAGGGGGTCATCAGCCCCAGCATTTT
once	TRBD2	TRBV7-6	TRBJ2-5	CASSLERLAGGASRETQYF	TGTGCCAGCAGCTTAGAAAGACTAGCGGGGGGGGCCTCTCGGGAGACCCAGTACTTC
-	-	TRBV7-2	TRBJ2-7	CASSSLGGSSYEQYF	TGTGCCAGCAGCTCCCTCGGGGGAAGCTCCTACGAGCAGTACTTC
-	-	TRBV5-6	TRBJ2-5	CASSLGTTAWGETQYF	TGTGCCAGCAGCTTGGGGACTACCGCTTGGGGAGAGACCCAGTACTTC
-	-	TRBV19	TRBJ2-6	CASSIAQVNVLTF	TGTGCCAGTAGTATTGCGCAGGTTAACGTCCTGACTTTC
-	TRBD1	TRBV27	TRBJ2-4	CASRDRGLLGLQYF	TGTGCCAGCAGGGACAGGGGCCTCCTGGGCCTTCAGTACTTC
-	-	TRBV27	TRBJ2-3	CASSTLFGLGIQDTQYF	TGTGCCAGCAGTACCCTATTCGGACTGGGGATACAAGATACGCAGTATTTT
-	-	TRBV10-3	TRBJ1-2	CAISESRINYGYTF	TGTGCCATCAGTGAGTCGCGGATTAACTATGGCTACACCTTC
-	-	TRBV7-8	TRBJ2-1	CETGEQFF	TGTGAAACGGGTGAGCAGTTCTTC
-	-	TRBV4-1	TRBJ2-3	CASSYPRDTQYF	TGCGCCAGCAGCTACCCCCGGGATACGCAGTATTTT
-	-	TRBV11-2	TRBJ2-7	CASSRDYEQYF	TGTGCCAGCAGCCGAGACTACGAGCAGTACTTC
-	-	TRBV10-3	TRBJ2-4	CAISAGAQNIQYF	TGTGCCATCTCGGCAGGGGCTCAAAACATTCAGTACTTC
-	TRBD2	TRBV25-1	TRBJ2-5	CASSEIPVGIAGKTQYF	TGTGCCAGCAGTGAAATACCTGTGGGGATAGCGGGAAAGACCCAGTACTTC
-	-	TRBV15	TRBJ1-4	CATSRDPGYTEKLFF	TGTGCCACCAGCAGAGATCCGGGTTATACTGAAAAACTGTTTTTT
-	TRBD1	TRBV6-4	TRBJ2-2	CASIYPWDRGQGTGELFF	TGTGCCAGCATTTACCCGTGGGACAGGGGGCAGGGCACCGGGGAGCTGTTTTTT
-	-	TRBV6-5	TRBJ2-7	CATRADLTYEQYF	TGTGCCACGCGGGCGGACCTTACCTACGAGCAGTACTTC
-	-	TRBV5-1	TRBJ2-7	CASSERSSYEQYF	TGCGCCAGCAGTGAGCGGAGCTCCTACGAGCAGTACTTC